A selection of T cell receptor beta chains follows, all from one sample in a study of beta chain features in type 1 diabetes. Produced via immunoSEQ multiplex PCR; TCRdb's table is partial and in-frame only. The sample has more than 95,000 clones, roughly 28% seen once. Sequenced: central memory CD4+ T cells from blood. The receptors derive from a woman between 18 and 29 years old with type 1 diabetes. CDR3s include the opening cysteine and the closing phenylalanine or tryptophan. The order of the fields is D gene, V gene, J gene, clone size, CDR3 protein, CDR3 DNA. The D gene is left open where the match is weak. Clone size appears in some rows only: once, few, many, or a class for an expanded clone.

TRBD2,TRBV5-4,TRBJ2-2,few,CASSPRAGGGTGELFF,TGTGCCAGCAGCCCAAGAGCGGGAGGCGGCACCGGGGAGCTGTTTTTT
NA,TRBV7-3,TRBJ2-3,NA,CASSLQQGVGRDTQYF,TGTGCCAGCAGCTTACAACAGGGAGTTGGTAGGGATACGCAGTATTTT
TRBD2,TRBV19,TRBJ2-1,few,CASSKREGTEQFF,TGTGCCAGTAGTAAGCGGGAGGGGACTGAGCAGTTCTTC
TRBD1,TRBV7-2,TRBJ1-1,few,CASSRNRWDSIEAFF,TGTGCCAGCAGCCGTAATCGTTGGGACAGCATAGAAGCTTTCTTT
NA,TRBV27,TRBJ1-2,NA,CASSPTSSQIGYTF,TGTGCCAGCAGTCCAACCTCCTCTCAGATCGGCTACACCTTC
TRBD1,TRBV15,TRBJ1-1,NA,CATSRDLGRDRGTEAFF,TGTGCCACCAGCAGAGATCTTGGTAGGGACAGGGGCACTGAAGCTTTCTTT
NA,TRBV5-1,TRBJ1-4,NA,CASSLLAGLGDEKLFF,TGCGCCAGCAGCTTGTTGGCGGGACTCGGGGATGAAAAACTGTTTTTT
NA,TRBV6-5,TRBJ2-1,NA,CASRPRAGEQFF,TGTGCCAGCAGGCCACGTGCGGGGGAGCAGTTCTTC
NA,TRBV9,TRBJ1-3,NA,CASSATIQASSGNTIYF,TGTGCCAGCAGCGCGACCATACAGGCCAGCTCTGGAAACACCATATATTTT
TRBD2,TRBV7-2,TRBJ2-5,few,CASSFAGLDGETQYF,TGTGCCAGCAGCTTTGCCGGACTAGACGGGGAGACCCAGTACTTC
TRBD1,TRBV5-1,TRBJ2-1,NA,CASSGEGQGAYNEQFF,TGCGCCAGCAGCGGCGAGGGACAGGGCGCCTACAATGAGCAGTTCTTC
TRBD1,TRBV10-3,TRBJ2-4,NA,CAISESGQGGGKNIQYF,TGTGCCATCAGTGAGAGCGGACAGGGAGGTGGCAAAAACATTCAGTACTTC
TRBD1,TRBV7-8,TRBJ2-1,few,CASSSNRGNEQFF,TGTGCCAGCAGCTCAAACAGGGGAAATGAGCAGTTCTTC
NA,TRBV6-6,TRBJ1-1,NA,CASSYAGGTEAFF,TGTGCCAGCAGTTACGCCGGAGGCACTGAAGCTTTCTTT
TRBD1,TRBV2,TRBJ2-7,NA,CASSLGTGGREQYF,TGTGCCAGCAGTCTCGGGACAGGGGGGCGCGAGCAGTACTTC
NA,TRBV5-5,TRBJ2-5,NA,CASSRLAGTSGGMAQYF,TGTGCCAGCAGCCGTCTCGCCGGGACCTCAGGGGGGATGGCCCAGTACTTC
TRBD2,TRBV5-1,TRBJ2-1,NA,CASSLDLAGGSGEQFF,TGCGCCAGCAGCTTGGATCTAGCGGGAGGGTCGGGGGAGCAGTTCTTC
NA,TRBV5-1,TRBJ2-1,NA,CASSLTGESGNEQFF,TGCGCCAGCAGCTTGACGGGGGAGTCAGGCAATGAGCAGTTCTTC
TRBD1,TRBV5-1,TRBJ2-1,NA,CASSLGDRFSYNEQFF,TGCGCCAGCAGCTTGGGGGACAGATTCTCCTACAATGAGCAGTTCTTC
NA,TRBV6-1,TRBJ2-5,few,CASRKQGEETQYF,TGTGCCAGCAGAAAGCAAGGAGAAGAGACCCAGTACTTC
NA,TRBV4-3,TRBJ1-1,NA,CASSQADRMNTEAFF,TGCGCCAGCAGCCAGGCGGACAGAATGAACACTGAAGCTTTCTTT
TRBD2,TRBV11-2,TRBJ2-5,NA,CASSSLLAGGPEETQYF,TGTGCCAGCAGCTCGTTACTAGCGGGAGGGCCCGAGGAGACCCAGTACTTC
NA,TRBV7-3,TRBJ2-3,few,CASSLRSGSTDTQYF,TGTGCCAGCAGCCTGCGGAGCGGCTCCACAGATACGCAGTATTTT
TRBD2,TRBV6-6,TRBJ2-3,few,CASTWTSGSTDTQYF,TGTGCCAGCACTTGGACTAGCGGGAGCACAGATACGCAGTATTTT
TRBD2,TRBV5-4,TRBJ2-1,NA,CASSRTSRTSGYNEQFF,TGTGCCAGCAGCCGGACGAGCCGGACTAGCGGTTACAATGAGCAGTTCTTC
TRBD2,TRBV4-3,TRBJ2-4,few,CASSRQDRGAGTKNIQYF,TGCGCCAGCAGCCGCCAAGATAGGGGAGCGGGGACCAAAAACATTCAGTACTTC
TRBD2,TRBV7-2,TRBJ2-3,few,CASSLDSPLGLAGSDTQYF,TGTGCCAGCAGCTTAGACTCCCCCCTGGGACTAGCGGGCTCAGATACGCAGTATTTT
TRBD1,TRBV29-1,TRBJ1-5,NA,CSVIGQGSNQPQHF,TGCAGCGTCATCGGACAGGGGAGCAATCAGCCCCAGCATTTT
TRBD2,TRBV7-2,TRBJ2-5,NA,CASSTGLAGETQYF,TGTGCCAGCAGCACGGGACTAGCGGGAGAGACCCAGTACTTC
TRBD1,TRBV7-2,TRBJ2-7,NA,CASSLGGTGPYEQYF,TGTGCCAGCAGCTTAGGCGGGACAGGGCCCTACGAGCAGTACTTC
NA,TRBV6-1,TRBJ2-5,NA,CASSESGTYQETQYF,TGTGCCAGCAGTGAAAGCGGCACGTACCAAGAGACCCAGTACTTC
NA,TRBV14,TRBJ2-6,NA,CASSRLTGQLSGANVLTF,TGTGCCAGCAGCCGCCTAACTGGACAGCTCTCTGGGGCCAACGTCCTGACTTTC
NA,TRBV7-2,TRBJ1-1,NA,CASSLSPDTEAFF,TGTGCCAGCAGCTTAAGCCCGGACACTGAAGCTTTCTTT
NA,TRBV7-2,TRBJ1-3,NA,CASSVDSADGNTIYF,TGTGCCAGCAGCGTGGACAGCGCGGATGGAAACACCATATATTTT
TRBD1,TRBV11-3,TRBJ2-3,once,CASSSTGADTQYF,TGTGCCAGCAGCTCAACAGGGGCAGATACGCAGTATTTT
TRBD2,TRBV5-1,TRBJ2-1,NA,CASSPTSGRGNEQFF,TGCGCCAGCAGCCCTACTAGCGGGAGGGGTAATGAGCAGTTCTTC
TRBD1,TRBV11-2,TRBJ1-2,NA,CASSSTGFGYTF,TGTGCCAGCAGCTCGACAGGGTTCGGCTACACCTTC
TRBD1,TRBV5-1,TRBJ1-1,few,CASSPQTGGSTEAFF,TGCGCCAGCAGCCCACAGACAGGGGGCTCGACTGAAGCTTTCTTT
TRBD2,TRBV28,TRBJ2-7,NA,CASSTSSGSRYEQYF,TGTGCCAGCAGTACTTCTAGCGGGAGTAGGTACGAACAGTACTTC
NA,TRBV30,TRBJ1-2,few,CAWSAGALHYGYTF,TGTGCCTGGAGCGCGGGAGCACTCCACTATGGCTACACCTTC
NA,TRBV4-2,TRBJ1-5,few,CASSQDWAAGQDNQPQHF,TGTGCCAGCAGCCAAGATTGGGCGGCGGGGCAGGACAATCAGCCCCAGCATTTT
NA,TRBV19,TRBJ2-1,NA,CASSPLDSSSYNEQFF,TGTGCCAGTAGTCCTCTGGACTCGAGCTCCTACAATGAGCAGTTCTTC
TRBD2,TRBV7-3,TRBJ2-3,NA,CASSLKGLAGNTDTQYF,TGTGCCAGCAGCTTAAAGGGGCTAGCGGGCAACACAGATACGCAGTATTTT
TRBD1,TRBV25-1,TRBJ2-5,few,CASSHRGSRLETQYF,TGTGCCAGCAGTCACAGGGGCTCTAGGTTGGAGACCCAGTACTTC
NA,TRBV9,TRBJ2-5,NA,CASSVGGGEYQETQYF,TGTGCCAGCAGCGTAGGAGGGGGGGAGTACCAAGAGACCCAGTACTTC
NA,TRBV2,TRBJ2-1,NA,CASRPRELNNEQFF,TGTGCCAGCAGACCTCGGGAGTTGAACAATGAGCAGTTCTTC
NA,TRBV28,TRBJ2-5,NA,CASSFRSRVLATQYF,TGTGCCAGCAGTTTTAGGAGCAGGGTGTTGGCGACCCAGTACTTC
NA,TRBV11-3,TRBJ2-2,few,CASSLGYSWSGELFF,TGTGCCAGCAGCTTGGGTTACAGCTGGTCCGGGGAGCTGTTTTTT